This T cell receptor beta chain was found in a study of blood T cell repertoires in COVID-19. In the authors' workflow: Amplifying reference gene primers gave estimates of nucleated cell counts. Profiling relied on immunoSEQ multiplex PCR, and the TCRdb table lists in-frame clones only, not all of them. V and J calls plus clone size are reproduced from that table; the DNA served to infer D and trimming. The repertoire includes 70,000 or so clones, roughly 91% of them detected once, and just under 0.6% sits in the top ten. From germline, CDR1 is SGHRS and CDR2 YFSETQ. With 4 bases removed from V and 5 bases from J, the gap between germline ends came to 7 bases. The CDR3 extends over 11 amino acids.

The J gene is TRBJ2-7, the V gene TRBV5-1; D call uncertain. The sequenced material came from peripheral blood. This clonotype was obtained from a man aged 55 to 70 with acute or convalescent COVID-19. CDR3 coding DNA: TGCGCCAGCAGCATAACTCACGAGCAGTACTTC. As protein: CASSITHEQYF. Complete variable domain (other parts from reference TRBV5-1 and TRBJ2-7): KAGVTQTPRYLIKTRGQQVTLSCSPISGHRSVSWYQQTPGQGLQFLFEYFSETQRNKGNFPGRFSGRQFSNSRSEMNVSTLELGDSALYLCASSITHEQYFGPGTRLTVT.